The present T cell receptor (beta chain) was sequenced within a study of siplizumab effects on memory and regulatory T cells. Findings and limits, study-wide: Naive T cells seemed more diverse than memory cells and seemed major alloresponse contributors. Proliferating CD4+ or CD8+ clones, roughly 75-97% of them, lacked an assignable naive or memory phenotype.

The mixed lymphocyte reaction cells were cocultured at 37°C for more than 5 days. Regarding this clone: What it binds is unknown.

Germline CDR1 SGHRS, CDR2 YFSETQ. V dropped 0 bases and J dropped 2 bases, with 10 bases sitting between them. The CDR3 loop spans 15 amino acids. Per-sample assaying covered around 10^5 TCR templates. Clones were sequenced by immunoSEQ multiplex PCR, and TCRdb holds only the in-frame ones, with some missing. The profile shows fewer than 15,000 clones, approximately 46% of them singletons. The sequence was obtained from a human donor in good health; the cells came from an allogeneic mixed lymphocyte reaction. Some clones in this sample may be carry-over from other donors' samples. Sequenced: CFSE-low (dividing) CD4+ T cells sorted from an allogeneic mixed lymphocyte reaction. The chain couples TRBV5-1 to TRBJ2-3; D is ambiguous. The CDR3 protein is CASSLELIHTDTQYF. CDR3 coding DNA: TGCGCCAGCAGCTTGGAACTGATTCACACAGATACGCAGTATTTT.